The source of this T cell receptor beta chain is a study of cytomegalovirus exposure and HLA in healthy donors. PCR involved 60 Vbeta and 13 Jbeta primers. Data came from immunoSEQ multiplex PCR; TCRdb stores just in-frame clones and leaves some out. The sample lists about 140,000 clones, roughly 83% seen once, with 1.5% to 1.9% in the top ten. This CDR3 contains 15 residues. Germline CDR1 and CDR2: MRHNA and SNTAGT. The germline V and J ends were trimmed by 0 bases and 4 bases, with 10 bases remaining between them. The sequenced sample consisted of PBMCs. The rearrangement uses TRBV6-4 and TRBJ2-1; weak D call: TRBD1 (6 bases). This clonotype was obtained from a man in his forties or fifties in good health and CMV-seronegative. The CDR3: CASSDSGDTYNEQFF. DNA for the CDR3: TGTGCCAGCAGTGACTCTGGGGACACATACAATGAGCAGTTCTTC.